This TCR beta chain is from a study of beta chain features in type 1 diabetes. Across the whole study: What patients shared with healthy donors was a similar profile of age, gender and cell yields.

V gave up 7 bases and J gave up 1 base; unmatched junction bases: 9. Germline V gene data show CDR1 as SQVTM and CDR2 as ANQGSEA. This CDR3 is 15 amino acids long. This clone showed up just a few times. Its matching antigen is unknown. Study-wide points: In the patient group, naive, central memory and Treg TCRB repertoires seemed more alike than in the healthy donor group. Fewer junction insertions and more nucleotide deletions appeared in type 1 diabetes patients.

Every bit of the isolated RNA underwent reverse transcription, so sequencing read expressed TCRB transcripts. The repertoire was sequenced with immunoSEQ multiplex PCR; TCRdb's copy has only in-frame clones and lacks some. The sample yields approximately 200,000 clones, over 8.5% seen once. A heparinised blood draw that averaged around 100 mL was obtained once from each donor. This receptor was taken from a woman under 30 in good health. Sequenced: naive CD4+ T cells from blood. This rearrangement joins TRBV29-1 to TRBJ2-7; 11 positions agree with TRBD1. CDR3 nucleotides: TGCAGCGCCATGACCGGGACAGGGGGATCCTACGAGCAGTACTTC. Translating it yields CSAMTGTGGSYEQYF.